A single sample gave rise to the 29 T cell receptor beta chains below, sequenced in a study of beta chain features in type 1 diabetes. These receptors have no identified antigens. Every bit of the isolated RNA underwent reverse transcription, so sequencing read expressed TCRB transcripts. Using immunoSEQ multiplex PCR, the repertoire was profiled, and TCRdb retains in-frame clones only, with some absent. The repertoire holds under 300,000 clones, 9.5% to 13% seen once, with approximately 0.015% in the top ten. Study-wide points: Researchers report that Type 1 diabetes patients had moderately but significantly shorter TCRB CDR3s across all four CD4+ subsets.

Sequencing was performed on naive CD4+ T cells from blood. The receptors come from a man aged 25-45 years with type 1 diabetes.

V usage is TRBV25-1 and J usage is TRBJ1-2; possible D gene TRBD1, 5 bases. This CDR3 has 12 amino acids. V gave up 5 bases and J gave up 3 bases, with 7 bases separating them. Germline CDR1 reads MGHDK; CDR2 reads SYGVNS. The CDR3 DNA reads TGTGCCAGCAGTTTCAGGGACTATGGCTACACCTTC. This encodes CASSFRDYGYTF.

The V gene is TRBV9, the J gene TRBJ2-5; the match to TRBD1 covers 12 bases. After removal of 4 bases from V and 5 bases from J, the junction contained 6 bases not matched to a gene. Germline loops: CDR1 SGDLS, CDR2 YYNGEE. The CDR3 contains 15 residues. As DNA, the CDR3 is TGTGCCAGCAGCATCGGGACAGGGGGCGTGGAGACCCAGTACTTC. As protein: CASSIGTGGVETQYF.

The chain employs TRBV19 and TRBJ1-2; no definite D call. Looked up from germline, CDR1 is LNHDA and CDR2 is SQIVND (reference sequence). The CDR3 has 15 residues. Trimming took off 4 bases at V and 0 bases at J, with 12 bases between the two ends. CDR3 region: CASSKNTGANYGYTF. The CDR3 DNA follows: TGTGCCAGTAGTAAAAACACGGGAGCTAACTATGGCTACACCTTC.

The chain uses TRBV4-2 and TRBJ2-1; D uncertain. This CDR3 has 14 amino acids. CDR1 is LGHNA, CDR2 YNFKEQ, per germline. The V and J ends lost 3 bases and 3 bases respectively, with 9 bases between them. The CDR3 bases are TGTGCCAGCAGCCACCTAGACGGCTACAATGAGCAGTTCTTC. This gives the protein CASSHLDGYNEQFF.

The chain couples TRBV7-9 to TRBJ2-3; D not resolved. V was clipped by 9 bases and J by 6 bases, with 10 bases between them. Germline V CDR1 and CDR2: SEHNR, FQNEAQ (reference sequence). The CDR3 runs to 11 residues. The CDR3 sequence: CASPGYDTQYF. In nucleotides, the CDR3 is TGTGCCAGTCCCGGTTACGATACGCAGTATTTT.

This clone has more than one count but fewer than ten. This chain uses TRBV4-1 with TRBJ2-3; D perhaps matches TRBD1 (5 bases). The CDR3 length is 17 residues. Germline V CDR1 and CDR2: MGHRA, YSYEKL. V was pared by 0 bases and J by 0 bases, with 13 bases between. CDR3 loop: CASSQERQGRSTDTQYF. CDR3 nucleotides: TGCGCCAGCAGCCAAGAACGTCAGGGCAGAAGCACAGATACGCAGTATTTT.

This clone was seen a handful of times. The chain has TRBV19 and TRBJ2-5; a possible D gene is TRBD1 (6 bases). Trimming shortened V by 6 bases and J by 5 bases, and 10 bases separated the two germline ends. This CDR3 comprises 12 residues. CDR1 and CDR2 from the germline V gene are LNHDA and SQIVND (reference sequence). CDR3 in amino acids: CASSPQGETQYF. As DNA, the CDR3 is TGTGCCAGTAGCCCCCAGGGGGAGACCCAGTACTTC.

This chain uses TRBV23-1 with TRBJ2-3; 8 bases line up with TRBD2. Being an ORF, TRBV23-1 has a function that is uncertain. J gave up 1 base and V 3 bases, and 6 bases lay outside the gene matches. The CDR3 has 16 residues. In DNA form, the CDR3 reads TGCGCCAGCAGTCACCCGCGGGGGGCCCGCACAGATACGCAGTATTTT. Protein product: CASSHPRGARTDTQYF.

Only one count was recorded for this clone. Other DNA sequences in the same sample also yield this CDR3. The chain uses TRBV5-1 and TRBJ2-7; no firm D call. Germline-derived CDR1 and CDR2 are SGHRS and YFSETQ. The CDR3 contains 14 residues. Trimming took 0 bases from V and 4 from J, leaving 11 bases between them. CDR3 protein: CASSLEAGVYEQYF. The DNA of the CDR3 is TGCGCCAGCAGCTTGGAGGCAGGTGTTTACGAGCAGTACTTC.

The chain carries TRBV5-6 and TRBJ2-1; 7 bases agree with TRBD2. Trimming removed 5 bases from V and 4 bases from J; junction bases left unmatched: 9. This CDR3 region has 15 residues. Germline CDR1 reads SGHDT; CDR2 reads YYEEEE. Here the CDR3 reads CASSKRGEFYNEQFF. The CDR3 nucleotides are TGTGCCAGCAGTAAGCGGGGCGAATTTTACAATGAGCAGTTCTTC.

In its sample, this clone was seen a few times. This chain connects TRBV27 to TRBJ1-6, with D tentatively TRBD1 (5 bases). CDR3 length: 13 residues. CDR1 and CDR2 (germline): MNHEY, SMNVEV (reference sequence). V shed 4 bases and J shed 14 bases, with 15 bases lying between them. The CDR3 DNA reads TGTGCCAGCAGTTACCCAGGGTCTGTTACCCTCCACTTT. Its protein product is CASSYPGSVTLHF.

This clone was observed a few times. This rearrangement joins TRBV18 to TRBJ2-7; TRBD2 matches at 8 bases. The V gene's germline CDR1 is KGHSH and CDR2 LQKENI. The CDR3 is 13 amino acids. The V gene end was trimmed by 3 bases and the J gene end by 5 bases; junction bases not matched to a gene: 3. CDR3 region: CASSPGTSHEQYF. The CDR3, as DNA: TGTGCCAGCTCACCTGGGACTAGTCACGAGCAGTACTTC.

The chain has TRBV18 and TRBJ2-1, with no clear D. V lost 6 bases to trimming and J lost 0 bases, with 12 bases between them. This CDR3 is 15 amino acids long. In germline, CDR1 is KGHSH, CDR2 LQKENI. CDR3 region: CASSQVQSSYNEQFF. In nucleotides, the CDR3 is TGTGCCAGCTCCCAGGTACAGAGCTCCTACAATGAGCAGTTCTTC.

V is TRBV30 and J is TRBJ2-7; 8 bases align to TRBD2. The CDR3 extends over 13 amino acids. Trimming took 5 bases from V and 4 from J; bases not matched to a gene: 7. In germline, CDR1 is GTSNPN, CDR2 SVGIG (reference sequence). The CDR3 spells CAWSGGQKYEQYF. The CDR3, as DNA: TGTGCCTGGTCGGGGGGGCAGAAGTACGAGCAGTACTTC. The full variable domain, its missing parts supplied by reference TRBV30 and TRBJ2-7, is SQTIHQWPATLVQPVGSPLSLECTVEGTSNPNLYWYRQAAGRGLQLLFYSVGIGQISSEVPQNLSASRPQDRQFILSSKKLLLSDSGFYLCAWSGGQKYEQYFGPGTRLTVT.

V usage is TRBV4-3 and J usage is TRBJ2-7, with D tentatively TRBD2 (5 bases). This CDR3 has 15 amino acids. Looked up from germline, CDR1 is LGHNA and CDR2 is YSLEER. The V and J ends lost 4 bases and 3 bases respectively, with 16 bases between them. CDR3 sequence (DNA): TGCGCCAGCAGCCGGCTACCGGGATCCAACTACGAGCAGTACTTC. It is translated as CASSRLPGSNYEQYF.

This clone was recorded a few times. V gene TRBV28 combines with J gene TRBJ1-1; 7 bases align to TRBD1. The germline V gene has CDR1 MDHEN and CDR2 SYDVKM. The CDR3 runs 13 residues. The J segment lost 5 bases and the V segment lost 5 bases, leaving 5 bases of the junction unmatched. CDR3 amino acids: CASSSTGVTEAFF. The CDR3 DNA follows: TGTGCCAGCAGTAGCACAGGGGTAACTGAAGCTTTCTTT.

The chain combines TRBV5-1 with TRBJ2-6; maybe TRBD1 (6 bases). Germline lookup yields CDR1 SGHRS and CDR2 YFSETQ. There are 16 residues in the CDR3. The ends were cut back, 6 bases at V and 0 bases at J, with 13 bases in the middle. CDR3 loop: CASTTGSNSGANVLTF. In nucleotides, the CDR3 is TGCGCCAGCACCACAGGGTCCAACTCTGGGGCCAACGTCCTGACTTTC.

The table lists this clone with a few counts. The J gene is TRBJ2-7, the V gene TRBV30; perhaps TRBD1 as D (5 bases). Trimming took off 2 bases at V and 3 bases at J, with 11 bases between the two ends. Germline values: CDR1 GTSNPN, CDR2 SVGIG (reference sequence). The CDR3 is 13 residues long. CDR3 residues: CAWSLQGSYEQYF. CDR3 DNA: TGTGCCTGGAGTCTTCAGGGAAGCTACGAGCAGTACTTC.

V and J are TRBV30 and TRBJ1-4; D call uncertain. The germline V and J ends were trimmed by 1 base and 8 bases, with 8 bases remaining between them. The CDR3 is made up of 12 amino acids. The germline V gene encodes CDR1 GTSNPN and CDR2 SVGIG (reference sequence). The CDR3 spells CAWSANGEKLFF. The CDR3 region has the DNA TGTGCCTGGAGTGCCAACGGGGAAAAACTGTTTTTT. Based on the CDR3 plus reference TRBV30 and TRBJ1-4, the full variable domain is SQTIHQWPATLVQPVGSPLSLECTVEGTSNPNLYWYRQAAGRGLQLLFYSVGIGQISSEVPQNLSASRPQDRQFILSSKKLLLSDSGFYLCAWSANGEKLFFGSGTQLSVL.

This clone was recorded a few times. This chain joins TRBV7-2 and TRBJ2-5; 9 bases line up with TRBD1. This CDR3 has 14 amino acids. Germline CDR1 SGHTA, CDR2 FQGNSA. V was pared by 3 bases and J by 4 bases, with 3 bases of the junction left unmatched. The CDR3 DNA follows: TGTGCCAGCAGCTTGACAGGGGGTCGAGAGACCCAGTACTTC. Translation gives CASSLTGGRETQYF.

This chain joins TRBV7-9 and TRBJ2-1, with 8 bases lining up with TRBD2. Losses at the gene ends were 8 bases for V and 0 bases for J; bases not matched to a gene: 6. The CDR3 is made up of 15 amino acids. The germline V gene encodes CDR1 SEHNR and CDR2 FQNEAQ (reference sequence). Here the CDR3 reads CASLKRGSSYNEQFF. CDR3 DNA: TGTGCCAGCCTAAAGCGGGGGAGCTCCTACAATGAGCAGTTCTTC.

Only a few counts were recorded for this clone. The chain has TRBV7-3 and TRBJ1-1; 10 bases are shared with TRBD1. The CDR3 runs to 14 residues. V was pared by 5 bases and J by 3 bases, with 3 bases of the junction left unmatched. CDR1 SGHTA and CDR2 FQGTGA come from the germline V gene. The CDR3 here is CASSLTGGHTEAFF. The CDR3 DNA sequence: TGTGCCAGCAGCCTGACAGGGGGCCACACTGAAGCTTTCTTT. The full variable domain, rest sourced from reference TRBV7-3 and TRBJ1-1, is GAGVSQTPSNKVTEKGKYVELRCDPISGHTALYWYRQSLGQGPEFLIYFQGTGAADDSGLPNDRFFAVRPEGSVSTLKIQRTERGDSAVYLCASSLTGGHTEAFFGQGTRLTVV.

This clone has more than one count but fewer than ten. The rearrangement joins TRBV29-1 to TRBJ2-3, with 8 bases fitting TRBD2. Germline CDR1 is SQVTM and CDR2 is ANQGSEA. The CDR3 totals 14 residues. J lost 3 bases, V lost 3 bases, and 5 bases had no gene match. CDR3 amino acids: CSVEGPGGTDTQYF. CDR3 bases: TGCAGCGTTGAGGGCCCGGGAGGGACAGATACGCAGTATTTT.

This clone was picked up a small number of times. The CDR3 is CASSWEVRYNEQFF. CDR3 DNA sequence: TGTGCCAGCAGCTGGGAGGTTAGATACAATGAGCAGTTCTTC. The rearrangement links TRBV7-8 to TRBJ2-1; TRBD2 might be the D (6 bases). The CDR3 has 14 amino acids. Trimming removed 4 bases from V and 4 bases from J, with 11 bases in between. CDR1 and CDR2 (germline): SGHVS, FQNEAQ.

Concerning this clone: A read error may produce the germline difference seen at one junction end. CDR3 nucleotide sequence: TGTGCCAGCAGCCAAGGCACGAGCGGAGTCGCCTTC. Amino acid sequence: CASSQGTSGVAF. This chain connects TRBV4-2 to TRBJ2-7, with a possible D match to TRBD2 (5 bases). CDR3 size: 12 residues. CDR1 is LGHNA, CDR2 YNFKEQ, per germline.

This clone has only a few counts. The chain joins TRBV4-2 to TRBJ2-3; TRBD2 matches 10 bases. Per germline, CDR1 LGHNA and CDR2 YNFKEQ. CDR3 length: 15 residues. With V trimmed by 4 bases and J by 4 bases, 5 bases remained unmatched. The CDR3 DNA sequence: TGTGCCAGCAGCCCAAAAAGCGGGGGGGCAGATACGCAGTATTTT. Residues: CASSPKSGGADTQYF.

This clone has only a few counts. This CDR3 reads CASSETVDSPLHF. The CDR3 DNA follows: TGCGCCAGCAGCGAGACAGTAGATTCACCCCTCCACTTT. V gene TRBV5-1 combines with J gene TRBJ1-6; maybe TRBD1 (5 bases). This CDR3 has 13 amino acids. Between the trimmed V and J ends, which lost 4 bases and 8 bases, there was a span of 10 bases. CDR1 is SGHRS, CDR2 YFSETQ, per germline. The whole variable domain, remainder taken from reference TRBV5-1 and TRBJ1-6, is KAGVTQTPRYLIKTRGQQVTLSCSPISGHRSVSWYQQTPGQGLQFLFEYFSETQRNKGNFPGRFSGRQFSNSRSEMNVSTLELGDSALYLCASSETVDSPLHFGNGTRLTVT.

The rearrangement links TRBV15 to TRBJ2-1; possible D gene TRBD2, 7 bases. Trimming shortened V by 5 bases and J by 4 bases, and 12 bases separated the two germline ends. CDR3 length: 14 residues. Germline lookup yields CDR1 LNHNV and CDR2 YYDKDF (reference sequence). This CDR3 reads CATSPAGAYNEQFF. In DNA, the CDR3 is TGTGCCACCAGCCCTGCGGGGGCGTACAATGAGCAGTTCTTC.

The rearrangement joins TRBV28 to TRBJ1-2; D is possibly TRBD1 (6 bases). V was pared by 6 bases and J by 5 bases, with 16 bases between. This CDR3 comprises 14 residues. Germline lookup yields CDR1 MDHEN and CDR2 SYDVKM. CDR3 amino acids: CASRPGHLSYGYTF. CDR3 bases: TGTGCCAGCAGACCGGGACATTTAAGTTATGGCTACACCTTC.